One and the same sample provided the 11 T cell receptor beta chains below, sequenced in a study of T-cell reconstitution after alpha-beta-depleted transplantation in children. Library preparation (for TCRbeta) was performed with unique molecular identifiers. TCRdb itself ran the PCR reads through MiXCR, one entry per CDR3 protein. The sample records about 240,000 distinct CDR3 sequences, under 30% being singletons. Sequencing was performed on PBMCs, taken before TCRalphabeta/CD19-depleted stem cell transplant. These receptors all come from a girl aged 2 to 10 with Fanconi anemia, due to receive a stem cell transplant.

CDR3 protein: CASSLQGTRQKLFF. The CDR3 nucleotides are TGTGCCAGCAGTCTACAGGGGACCCGTCAAAAACTGTTTTTT. The V and J genes are TRBV12-3 or TRBV12-4 and TRBJ1-4; 7 nucleotides align to TRBD1. V lost 5 bases, J lost 9 bases, and 9 bases stayed unmatched. The CDR3 spans 14 residues.

This clonotype was recorded at least ten times. The rearrangement uses TRBV20-1 and TRBJ2-4; 7 bases fit TRBD1. The CDR3 extends over 12 amino acids. Germline V CDR1 and CDR2: DFQATT, SNEGSKA (reference sequence). V shed 6 bases, J shed 9 bases, and the junction held 8 bases outside the gene matches. Here the CDR3 reads CSATTGSPIQYF. The CDR3 nucleotides are TGCAGTGCCACGACAGGGAGCCCCATTCAGTACTTC.

This clonotype was counted only a few times. The chain couples TRBV7-9 to TRBJ2-7; D not resolved. Deletions cut 4 bases from V and 4 bases from J, with 20 bases between. Looked up from germline, CDR1 is SEHNR and CDR2 is FQNEAQ (reference sequence). The CDR3 is 16 residues long. The CDR3 bases are TGTGCCAGCAGCTCCTCCCGGACGGACGGAGCTTACGAGCAGTACTTC. It codes for CASSSSRTDGAYEQYF.

In its sample, this clonotype was seen many times. This chain joins TRBV25-1 and TRBJ2-7; D gene ambiguous. Trimming left V 0 bases short and J 2 bases short, with 14 bases between. The length of the CDR3 is 16 residues. In germline, CDR1 is MGHDK, CDR2 SYGVNS. The CDR3 sequence is CASSEYVTTDPYEQYF. DNA for the CDR3: TGTGCCAGCAGTGAATATGTGACAACGGACCCCTACGAGCAGTACTTC.

This clonotype was recorded many times. V usage is TRBV29-1 and J usage is TRBJ1-4; 8 bases align to TRBD1. Trimming at V came to 7 bases and at J to 8 bases, leaving 21 bases not matched to a gene. The CDR3 loop spans 17 amino acids. Germline loops: CDR1 SQVTM, CDR2 ANQGSEA. In DNA form, the CDR3 reads TGCAGCGCCTCGATATTGACAGGGGCCACGTCTGGGGAAAAACTGTTTTTT. This codes for CSASILTGATSGEKLFF. Complete variable domain (other parts from reference TRBV29-1 and TRBJ1-4): SAVISQKPSRDICQRGTSLTIQCQVDSQVTMMFWYRQQPGQSLTLIATANQGSEATYESGFVIDKFPISRPNLTFSTLTVSNMSPEDSSIYLCSASILTGATSGEKLFFGSGTQLSVL.

The chain carries TRBV12-3 or TRBV12-4 and TRBJ1-2; tentative D call: TRBD1 (5 bases). V was cut by 2 bases and J by 7 bases, with 14 bases left in between. The CDR3 has 14 residues. The CDR3 region has the DNA TGTGCCAGCAGTTTATTTAGTGGGGGGGGTGGCTACACCTTC. Translating gives CASSLFSGGGGYTF.

The V gene is TRBV5-1, the J gene TRBJ1-1; D is possibly TRBD1 (5 bases). V lost 0 bases and J lost 1, with 7 bases in between. The germline CDR1 and CDR2 sequences are SGHRS and YFSETQ. The CDR3 is made up of 14 amino acids. The CDR3 loop is CASSLATGNTEAFF. CDR3 bases: TGCGCCAGCAGCTTGGCTACAGGGAACACTGAAGCTTTCTTT.

The chain couples TRBV20-1 to TRBJ2-3; no clear D. From germline, CDR1 is DFQATT and CDR2 SNEGSKA (reference sequence). The V and J ends lost 2 bases and 5 bases respectively, with 11 bases between them. The CDR3 covers 13 residues. The CDR3 DNA follows: TGCAGTGCTAGAAGATTATCAGTAGATACGCAGTATTTT. Translated: CSARRLSVDTQYF.

Many counts were recorded for this clonotype. The rearrangement joins TRBV4-2 to TRBJ1-5; tentatively, D is TRBD1 (6 bases). The CDR3 covers 14 residues. V was pared by 4 bases and J by 6 bases, with 13 bases between. Germline CDR1 LGHNA, CDR2 YNFKEQ. The CDR3 protein is CASSLDSVGQPQHF. CDR3 coding DNA: TGTGCCAGCAGCCTGGACAGCGTCGGTCAGCCCCAGCATTTT.

The rearrangement uses TRBV6-2 or TRBV6-3 and TRBJ2-1; D is unresolved. This CDR3 is built from 14 residues. The V end was cut by 6 bases, the J end by 6 bases, with 15 bases between. Per the germline V gene, CDR1 is MNHEY and CDR2 is SVGEGT. The CDR3 DNA reads TGTGCCAGCAGGGACCATCCTTGGGGCAATGAGCAGTTCTTC. It codes for CASRDHPWGNEQFF.

This clonotype has a handful of counts. CDR3 coding DNA: TGTGCCAGCTACGGGTTAACTAGCGGTGGGGAGAATGAGCAGTTCTTC. Translation: CASYGLTSGGENEQFF. V gene TRBV4-2 combines with J gene TRBJ2-1; TRBD2 matches 8 bases. CDR3 length: 16 residues. The germline V gene encodes CDR1 LGHNA and CDR2 YNFKEQ. Trimming took 8 bases from V and 7 from J; bases not matched to a gene: 16.